Shown below are 5 T cell receptor beta chains from a single sample sequenced in a study of blood T cell repertoires in COVID-19. Measured with immunoSEQ multiplex PCR; TCRdb has only the in-frame clones, and not every one. Among 300,000 or so clones listed, 85% to 90% were seen once. Source material: PBMCs or T cells enriched from blood (not recorded which). These receptors came from a woman in her late teens or twenties who had recovered from COVID-19.

V and J are TRBV12-1 and TRBJ2-1; TRBD1 is the table's D call, not checked against the DNA. TRBV12-1 is a recognized pseudogene. CDR3 length: 16 residues. CDR3 DNA: TGTGCCAGCAGCTTTGCGGTCCAGGGGCGGTACAATGAGCAGTTCTTC. This encodes CASSFAVQGRYNEQFF.

CDR3 DNA sequence: TGCGCCACCAGCTTTGGGGGACAGGGGACAGATACGCAGTATTTT. Translation: CATSFGGQGTDTQYF. The rearrangement joins TRBV10-2 to TRBJ2-3; the match to TRBD1 covers 10 bases. CDR1 and CDR2 (germline): WSHSY, SAAADI. The J segment lost 3 bases and the V segment lost 10 bases, leaving 10 bases of the junction unmatched. CDR3 size: 15 residues.

The chain is built from TRBV10-1 and TRBJ2-3; D is unclear. Germline-derived CDR1 and CDR2 are WNHNN and SYGVQD (reference sequence). Trimming removed 3 bases at V and 0 bases at J, with 7 bases between. The CDR3 runs to 14 residues. The CDR3 nucleotides are TGCGCCAGCAGTGACCAAATTAGCACAGATACGCAGTATTTT. It translates to CASSDQISTDTQYF.

V gene TRBV2 combines with J gene TRBJ1-2, with D uncertain. CDR3 size: 13 residues. Trimming took off 2 bases at V and 0 bases at J, with 4 bases between the two ends. Germline lookup yields CDR1 SNHLY and CDR2 FYNNEI. CDR3 in amino acids: CASSEFTNYGYTF. As DNA, the CDR3 is TGTGCCAGCAGTGAATTTACTAACTATGGCTACACCTTC.

This rearrangement joins TRBV14 to TRBJ2-5; 7 bases agree with TRBD1. Looked up from germline, CDR1 is SGHDN and CDR2 is FVKESK. With V trimmed by 2 bases and J by 3 bases, 3 bases remained unmatched. There are 14 residues in the CDR3. The CDR3 region has the DNA TGTGCCAGCAGCCAATACACAGGGGAAGAGACCCAGTACTTC. Protein product: CASSQYTGEETQYF.